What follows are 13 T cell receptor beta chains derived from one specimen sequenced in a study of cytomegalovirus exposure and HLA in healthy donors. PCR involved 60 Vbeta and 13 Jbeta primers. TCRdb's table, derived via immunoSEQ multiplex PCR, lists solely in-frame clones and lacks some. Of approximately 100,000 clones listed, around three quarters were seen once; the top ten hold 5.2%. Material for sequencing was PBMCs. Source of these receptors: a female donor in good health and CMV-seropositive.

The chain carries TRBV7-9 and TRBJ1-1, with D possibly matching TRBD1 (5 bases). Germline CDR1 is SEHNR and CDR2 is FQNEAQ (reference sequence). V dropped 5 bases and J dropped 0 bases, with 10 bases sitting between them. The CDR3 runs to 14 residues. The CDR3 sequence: CASSAGGVNTEAFF. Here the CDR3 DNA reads TGTGCCAGCAGCGCCGGAGGGGTGAACACTGAAGCTTTCTTT.

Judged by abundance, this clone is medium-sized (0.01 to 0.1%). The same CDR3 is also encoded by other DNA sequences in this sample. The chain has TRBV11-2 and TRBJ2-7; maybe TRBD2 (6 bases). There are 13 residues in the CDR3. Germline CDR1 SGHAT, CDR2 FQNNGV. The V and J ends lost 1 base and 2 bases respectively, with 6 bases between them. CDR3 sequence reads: CASSLAGAYEQYF. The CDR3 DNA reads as TGTGCCAGCAGCTTAGCGGGGGCCTACGAGCAGTACTTC. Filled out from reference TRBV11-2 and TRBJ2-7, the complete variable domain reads EAGVAQSPRYKIIEKRQSVAFWCNPISGHATLYWYQQILGQGPKLLIQFQNNGVVDDSQLPKDRFSAERLKGVDSTLKIQPAKLEDSAVYLCASSLAGAYEQYFGPGTRLTVT.

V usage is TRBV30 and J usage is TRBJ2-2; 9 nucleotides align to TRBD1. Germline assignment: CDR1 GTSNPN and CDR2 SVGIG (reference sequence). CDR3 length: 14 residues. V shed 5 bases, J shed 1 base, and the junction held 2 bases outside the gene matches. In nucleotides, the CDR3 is TGTGCCTGGCCGGGACAGGGGAACACCGGGGAGCTGTTTTTT. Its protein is CAWPGQGNTGELFF.

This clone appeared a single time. CDR3 DNA sequence: TGTGCCAGTAGTATTCAAAGGGACTTTGGCGAGCAGTACTTC. Translation gives CASSIQRDFGEQYF. This chain uses TRBV19 with TRBJ2-7, with D possibly TRBD2 on 6 matching bases. Germline V gene lookup returns CDR1 LNHDA and CDR2 SQIVND (reference sequence). Trimming shortened V by 3 bases and J by 6 bases, and 15 bases separated the two germline ends. The CDR3 has 14 amino acids.

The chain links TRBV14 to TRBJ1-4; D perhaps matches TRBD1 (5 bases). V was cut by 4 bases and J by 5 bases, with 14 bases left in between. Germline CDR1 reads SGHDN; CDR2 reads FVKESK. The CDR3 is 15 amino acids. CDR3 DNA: TGTGCCAGCAGCCTGGGGCGAGGAGGGAATGAAAAACTGTTTTTT. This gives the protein CASSLGRGGNEKLFF.

The CDR3: CASSAGRGTGELFF. The CDR3 DNA follows: TGTGCCAGCAGCGCAGGGCGAGGCACCGGGGAGCTGTTTTTT. V and J are TRBV6-1 and TRBJ2-2; TRBD1 is a possible D gene (5 bases). Germline V gene data show CDR1 as MNHNS and CDR2 as SASEGT. The V gene lost 6 bases and the J gene lost 4 bases, with 12 bases spanning the gap. The CDR3 consists of 14 residues.

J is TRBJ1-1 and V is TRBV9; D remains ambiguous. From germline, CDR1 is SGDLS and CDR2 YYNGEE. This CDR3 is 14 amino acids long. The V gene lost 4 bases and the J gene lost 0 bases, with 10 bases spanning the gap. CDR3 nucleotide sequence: TGTGCCAGCAGCACTCTGGGCCTGAACACTGAAGCTTTCTTT. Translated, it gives CASSTLGLNTEAFF.

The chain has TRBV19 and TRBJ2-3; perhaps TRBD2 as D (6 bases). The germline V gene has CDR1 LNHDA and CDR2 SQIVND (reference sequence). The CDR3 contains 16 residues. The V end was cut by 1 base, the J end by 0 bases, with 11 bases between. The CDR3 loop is CASSIGLASSTDTQYF. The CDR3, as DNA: TGTGCCAGTAGTATAGGTCTAGCGTCGAGCACAGATACGCAGTATTTT. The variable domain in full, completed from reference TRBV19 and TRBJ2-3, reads DGGITQSPKYLFRKEGQNVTLSCEQNLNHDAMYWYRQDPGQGLRLIYYSQIVNDFQKGDIAEGYSVSREKKESFPLTVTSAQKNPTAFYLCASSIGLASSTDTQYFGPGTRLTVL.

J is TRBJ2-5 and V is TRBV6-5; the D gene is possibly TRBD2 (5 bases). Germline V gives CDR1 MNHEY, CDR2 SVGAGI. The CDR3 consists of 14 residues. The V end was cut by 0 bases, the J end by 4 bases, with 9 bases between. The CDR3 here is CASSYSEGRETQYF. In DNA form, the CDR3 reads TGTGCCAGCAGTTACTCTGAGGGTAGAGAGACCCAGTACTTC.

Here the CDR3 DNA reads TGTGCCAGCAGCGTATTACAGGGGGATATAAGTACGGGTGGCTACACCTTC. Encoded protein: CASSVLQGDISTGGYTF. This chain links TRBV9 with TRBJ1-2, with 8 bases aligning to TRBD1. Germline assignment: CDR1 SGDLS and CDR2 YYNGEE. The trim removed 1 base at V and 7 bases at J, leaving 15 bases unmatched. This CDR3 is 17 amino acids long. The whole variable domain, filled in from reference TRBV9 and TRBJ1-2, reads DSGVTQTPKHLITATGQRVTLRCSPRSGDLSVYWYQQSLDQGLQFLIQYYNGEERAKGNILERFSAQQFPDLHSELNLSSLELGDSALYFCASSVLQGDISTGGYTFGSGTRLTVV.

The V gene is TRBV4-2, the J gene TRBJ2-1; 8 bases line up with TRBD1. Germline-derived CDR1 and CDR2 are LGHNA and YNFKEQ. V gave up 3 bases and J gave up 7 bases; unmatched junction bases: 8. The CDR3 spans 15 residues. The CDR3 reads CASSQWGQGANEQFF. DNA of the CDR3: TGTGCCAGCAGCCAGTGGGGGCAGGGGGCGAATGAGCAGTTCTTC.

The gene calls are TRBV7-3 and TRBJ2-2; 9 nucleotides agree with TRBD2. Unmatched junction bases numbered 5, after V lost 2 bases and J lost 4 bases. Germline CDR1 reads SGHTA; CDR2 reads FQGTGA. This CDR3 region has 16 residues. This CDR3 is CASSLLAGTGTGELFF. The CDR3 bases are TGTGCCAGCAGCTTACTAGCGGGAACGGGCACCGGGGAGCTGTTTTTT.

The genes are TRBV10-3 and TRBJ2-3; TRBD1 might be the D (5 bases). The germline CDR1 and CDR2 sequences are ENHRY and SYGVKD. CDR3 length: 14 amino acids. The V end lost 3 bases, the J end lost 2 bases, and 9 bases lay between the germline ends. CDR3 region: CAISDARVTDTQYF. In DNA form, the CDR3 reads TGTGCCATCAGTGATGCCAGGGTCACAGATACGCAGTATTTT.